This entry describes one T cell receptor beta chain. These data belong to a study of T cell changes during pregnancy in multiple sclerosis. Profiling relied on immunoSEQ multiplex PCR, and the TCRdb table lists in-frame clones only, not all of them. This table holds roughly 40,000 clones, nearly 90% found once. The sequenced sample was CD4+ T cells from peripheral blood mononuclear cells, obtained after pregnancy. The sequence was collected from a female donor with multiple sclerosis, enrolled in a pregnancy study.

CDR3 protein: CATRREGITDTQYF. The DNA for the CDR3 is TGTGCCACGCGCAGGGAGGGGATCACAGATACGCAGTATTTT. V and J are TRBV6-5 and TRBJ2-3, with TRBD2 matching over 7 bases. This CDR3 is built from 14 residues. Trimming at V came to 10 bases and at J to 2 bases, leaving 9 bases not matched to a gene. Germline values: CDR1 MNHEY, CDR2 SVGAGI.